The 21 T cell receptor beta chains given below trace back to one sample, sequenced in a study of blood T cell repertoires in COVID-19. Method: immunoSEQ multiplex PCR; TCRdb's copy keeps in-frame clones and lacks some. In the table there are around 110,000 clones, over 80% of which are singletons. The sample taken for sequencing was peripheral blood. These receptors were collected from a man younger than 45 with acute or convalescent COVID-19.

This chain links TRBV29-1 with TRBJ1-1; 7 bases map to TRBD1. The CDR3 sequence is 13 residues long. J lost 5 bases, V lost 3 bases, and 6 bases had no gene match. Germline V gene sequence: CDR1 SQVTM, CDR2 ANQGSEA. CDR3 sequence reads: CSVEAGGSTEAFF. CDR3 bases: TGCAGCGTTGAGGCAGGGGGTAGTACTGAAGCTTTCTTT.

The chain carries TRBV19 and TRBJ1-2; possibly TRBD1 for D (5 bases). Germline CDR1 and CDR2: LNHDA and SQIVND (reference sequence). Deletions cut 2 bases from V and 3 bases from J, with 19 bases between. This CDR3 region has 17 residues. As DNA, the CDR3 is TGTGCCAGTAGTATAACAAAACTCAGGGTATTCGACTATGGCTACACCTTC. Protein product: CASSITKLRVFDYGYTF.

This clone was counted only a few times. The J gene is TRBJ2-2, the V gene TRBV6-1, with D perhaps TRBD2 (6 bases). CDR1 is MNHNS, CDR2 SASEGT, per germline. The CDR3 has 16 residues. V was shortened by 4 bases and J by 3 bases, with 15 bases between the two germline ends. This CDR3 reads CASSANWEVDTGELFF. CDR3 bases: TGTGCCAGCAGTGCCAACTGGGAGGTGGACACCGGGGAGCTGTTTTTT.

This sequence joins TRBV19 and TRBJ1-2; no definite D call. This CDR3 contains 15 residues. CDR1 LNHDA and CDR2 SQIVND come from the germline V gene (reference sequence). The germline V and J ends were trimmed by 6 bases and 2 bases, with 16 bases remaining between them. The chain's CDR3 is CASRSRAETNYGYTF. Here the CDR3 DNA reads TGTGCCAGTAGGAGTAGAGCCGAAACCAACTATGGCTACACCTTC.

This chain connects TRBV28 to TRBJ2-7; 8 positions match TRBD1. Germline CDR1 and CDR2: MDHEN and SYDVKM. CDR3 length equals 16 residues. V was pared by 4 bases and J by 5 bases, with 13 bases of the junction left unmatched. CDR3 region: CASSYGQGWSSDEQYV. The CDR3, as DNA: TGTGCCAGCAGTTACGGACAGGGATGGTCTTCGGACGAGCAGTACGTC.

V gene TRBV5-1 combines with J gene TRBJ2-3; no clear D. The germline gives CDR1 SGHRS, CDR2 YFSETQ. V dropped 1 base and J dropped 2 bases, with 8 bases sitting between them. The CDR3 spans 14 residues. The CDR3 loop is CASSLWADTDTQYF. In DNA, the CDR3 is TGCGCCAGCAGCTTGTGGGCCGACACAGATACGCAGTATTTT. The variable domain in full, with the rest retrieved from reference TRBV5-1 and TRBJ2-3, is KAGVTQTPRYLIKTRGQQVTLSCSPISGHRSVSWYQQTPGQGLQFLFEYFSETQRNKGNFPGRFSGRQFSNSRSEMNVSTLELGDSALYLCASSLWADTDTQYFGPGTRLTVL.

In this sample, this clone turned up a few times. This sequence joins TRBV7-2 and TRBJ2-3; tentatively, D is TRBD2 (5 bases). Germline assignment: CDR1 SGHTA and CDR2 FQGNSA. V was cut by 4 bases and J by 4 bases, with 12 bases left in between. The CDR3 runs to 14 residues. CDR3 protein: CASSSGRGADTQYF. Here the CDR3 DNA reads TGTGCCAGCAGCTCCGGACGGGGTGCAGATACGCAGTATTTT.

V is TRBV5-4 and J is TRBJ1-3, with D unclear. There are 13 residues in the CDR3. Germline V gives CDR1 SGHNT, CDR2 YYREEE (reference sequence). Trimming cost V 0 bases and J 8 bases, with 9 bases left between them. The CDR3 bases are TGTGCCAGCAGCTTGGTCGAGGGCGACACCATATATTTT. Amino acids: CASSLVEGDTIYF. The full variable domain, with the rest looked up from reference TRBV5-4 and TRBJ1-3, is ETGVTQSPTHLIKTRGQQVTLRCSSQSGHNTVSWYQQALGQGPQFIFQYYREEENGRGNFPPRFSGLQFPNYSSELNVNALELDDSALYLCASSLVEGDTIYFGEGSWLTVV.

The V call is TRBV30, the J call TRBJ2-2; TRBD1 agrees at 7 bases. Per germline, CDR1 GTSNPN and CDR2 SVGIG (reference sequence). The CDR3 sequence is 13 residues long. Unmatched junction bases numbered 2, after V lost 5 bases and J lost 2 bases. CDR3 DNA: TGTGCCTGGCGGACAGGCAACACCGGGGAGCTGTTTTTT. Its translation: CAWRTGNTGELFF.

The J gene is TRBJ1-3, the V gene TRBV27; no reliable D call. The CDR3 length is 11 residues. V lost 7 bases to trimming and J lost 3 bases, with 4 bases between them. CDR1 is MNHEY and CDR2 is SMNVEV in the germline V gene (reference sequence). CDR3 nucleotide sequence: TGTGCCAGCATGAGTGGAAACACCATATATTTT. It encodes CASMSGNTIYF.

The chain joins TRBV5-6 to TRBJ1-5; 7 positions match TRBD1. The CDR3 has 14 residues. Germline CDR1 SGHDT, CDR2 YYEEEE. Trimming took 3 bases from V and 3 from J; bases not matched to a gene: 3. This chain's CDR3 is CASSSTGANQPQHF. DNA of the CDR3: TGTGCCAGCAGCTCCACAGGGGCCAATCAGCCCCAGCATTTT. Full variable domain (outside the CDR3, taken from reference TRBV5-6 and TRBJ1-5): DAGVTQSPTHLIKTRGQQVTLRCSPKSGHDTVSWYQQALGQGPQFIFQYYEEEERQRGNFPDRFSGHQFPNYSSELNVNALLLGDSALYLCASSSTGANQPQHFGDGTRLSIL.

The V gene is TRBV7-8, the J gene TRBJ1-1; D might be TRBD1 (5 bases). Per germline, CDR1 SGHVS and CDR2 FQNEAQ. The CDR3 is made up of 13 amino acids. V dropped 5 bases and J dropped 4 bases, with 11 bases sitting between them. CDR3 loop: CASSARGGTEAFF. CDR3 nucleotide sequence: TGTGCCAGCAGCGCCCGGGGGGGCACTGAAGCTTTCTTT.

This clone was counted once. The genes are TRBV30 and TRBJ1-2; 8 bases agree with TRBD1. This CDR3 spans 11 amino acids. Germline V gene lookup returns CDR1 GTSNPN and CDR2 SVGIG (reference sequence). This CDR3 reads CADRVGYGYTF. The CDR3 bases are TGTGCGGACAGGGTGGGGTATGGCTACACCTTC.

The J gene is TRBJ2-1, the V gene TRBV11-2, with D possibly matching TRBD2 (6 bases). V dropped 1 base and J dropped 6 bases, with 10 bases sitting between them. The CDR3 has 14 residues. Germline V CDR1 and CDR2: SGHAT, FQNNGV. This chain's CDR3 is CASSLGGTPNEQFF. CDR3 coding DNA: TGTGCCAGCAGCTTAGGGGGGACTCCCAATGAGCAGTTCTTC.

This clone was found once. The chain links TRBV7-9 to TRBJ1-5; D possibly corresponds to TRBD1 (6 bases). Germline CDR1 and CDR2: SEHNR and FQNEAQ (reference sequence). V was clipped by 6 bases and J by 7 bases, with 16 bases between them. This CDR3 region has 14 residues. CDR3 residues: CASSPKGGDQPQHF. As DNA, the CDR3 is TGTGCCAGCAGTCCGAAGGGGGGGGACCAGCCCCAGCATTTT.

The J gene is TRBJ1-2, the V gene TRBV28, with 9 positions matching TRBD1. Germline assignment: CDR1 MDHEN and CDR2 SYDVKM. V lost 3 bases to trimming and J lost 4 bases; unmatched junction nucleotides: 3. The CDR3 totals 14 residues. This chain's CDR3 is CASSLDRGLYGYTF. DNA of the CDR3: TGTGCCAGCAGTTTGGACAGGGGACTCTATGGCTACACCTTC.

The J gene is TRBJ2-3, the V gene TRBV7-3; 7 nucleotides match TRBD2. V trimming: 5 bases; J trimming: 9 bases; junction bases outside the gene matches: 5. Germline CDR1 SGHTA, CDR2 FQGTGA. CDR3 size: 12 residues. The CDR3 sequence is CASSPWGGTQYF. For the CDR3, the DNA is TGTGCCAGCAGCCCTTGGGGAGGGACGCAGTATTTT. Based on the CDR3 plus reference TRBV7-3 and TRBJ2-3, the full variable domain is GAGVSQTPSNKVTEKGKYVELRCDPISGHTALYWYRQSLGQGPEFLIYFQGTGAADDSGLPNDRFFAVRPEGSVSTLKIQRTERGDSAVYLCASSPWGGTQYFGPGTRLTVL.

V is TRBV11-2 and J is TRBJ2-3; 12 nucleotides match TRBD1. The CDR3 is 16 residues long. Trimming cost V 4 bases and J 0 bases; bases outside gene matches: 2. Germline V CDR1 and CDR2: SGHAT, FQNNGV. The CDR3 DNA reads TGTGCCAGCAGCTCGGGACAGGGGGCTAGCACAGATACGCAGTATTTT. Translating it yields CASSSGQGASTDTQYF.

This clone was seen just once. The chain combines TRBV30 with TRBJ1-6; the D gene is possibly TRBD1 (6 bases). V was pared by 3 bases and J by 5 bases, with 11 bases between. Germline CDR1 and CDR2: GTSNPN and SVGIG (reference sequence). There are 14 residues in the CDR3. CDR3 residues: CAWRRGHHNSPLHF. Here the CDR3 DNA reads TGTGCCTGGAGGAGGGGACATCATAATTCACCCCTCCACTTT.

The CDR3 region is CASTRQGAESQPQHF. DNA of the CDR3: TGTGCCAGTACCAGACAGGGGGCGGAGAGTCAGCCCCAGCATTTT. The chain employs TRBV19 and TRBJ1-5; 10 bases agree with TRBD1. Germline V gene sequence: CDR1 LNHDA, CDR2 SQIVND (reference sequence). The CDR3 has 15 amino acids. The V gene end was trimmed by 7 bases and the J gene end by 6 bases; junction bases not matched to a gene: 9.

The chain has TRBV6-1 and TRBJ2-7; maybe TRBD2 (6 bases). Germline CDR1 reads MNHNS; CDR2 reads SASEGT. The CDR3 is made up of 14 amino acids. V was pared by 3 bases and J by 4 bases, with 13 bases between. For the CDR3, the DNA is TGTGCCAGCAGTGAGCCAGCGGGCCTGTACGAGCAGTACGTC. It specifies CASSEPAGLYEQYV.